The 10 T cell receptor beta chains below all came from one sample that was sequenced in a study of blood T cell repertoires in COVID-19 (dated by TCRdb to 2019 to 2021). The receptor library was made with the immunoSEQ multiplex PCR assay. TCRdb limited this immuneACCESS table to in-frame rearrangements with V and J called. A share of clones is missing; checked studies link under half to unresolved V genes, and the rest is unexplained. The sample table holds about 190,000 clones, of which approximately 90% were seen once. The top ten hold around 1.1% of the sample. Sequencing input: peripheral blood. The receptors were gathered from a man aged 30-40 years with acute or convalescent COVID-19.

This chain joins TRBV4-1 and TRBJ1-4; D possibly corresponds to TRBD1 (6 bases). Germline-derived CDR1 and CDR2 are MGHRA and YSYEKL. The V end was cut by 0 bases, the J end by 8 bases, with 16 bases between. This CDR3 contains 16 residues. DNA for the CDR3: TGCGCCAGCAGCCAAGATCGGACAGCAAGAGGCGAAAAACTGTTTTTT. Translating it yields CASSQDRTARGEKLFF.

The V call is TRBV2, the J call TRBJ1-3; D remains unclear. Germline CDR1 reads SNHLY; CDR2 reads FYNNEI. This CDR3 contains 18 residues. V was pared by 8 bases and J by 0 bases, with 23 bases between. CDR3 amino acids: CASSQQVPQSFSGNTIYF. CDR3 DNA sequence: TGTGCCAGCTCCCAGCAGGTTCCTCAAAGCTTCTCTGGAAACACCATATATTTT.

The chain links TRBV7-2 to TRBJ2-7; 12 bases fit TRBD2. Trimming took 5 bases from V and 6 from J; bases not matched to a gene: 11. This CDR3 region has 16 residues. Germline V CDR1 and CDR2: SGHTA, FQGNSA. The CDR3: CASSPSSGRAIGEQYF. The DNA for the CDR3 is TGTGCCAGCAGCCCCTCTAGCGGGAGGGCCATAGGCGAGCAGTACTTC.

This chain connects TRBV30 to TRBJ2-7, with 9 bases lining up with TRBD1. The CDR3 runs to 13 residues. The germline V gene encodes CDR1 GTSNPN and CDR2 SVGIG (reference sequence). V was clipped by 7 bases and J by 1 base; unmatched bases: 5. CDR3 sequence reads: CAFDRGGSYEQYF. CDR3 nucleotides: TGTGCCTTTGACAGGGGGGGTTCCTACGAGCAGTACTTC.

The chain couples TRBV15 to TRBJ2-5; TRBD1 might be the D (5 bases). CDR1 is LNHNV and CDR2 is YYDKDF in the germline V gene (reference sequence). This CDR3 region has 15 residues. The V gene lost 0 bases and the J gene lost 5 bases, with 13 bases spanning the gap. CDR3 loop: CATSRDGLSGETQYF. In DNA, the CDR3 is TGTGCCACCAGCAGAGATGGTCTTTCAGGGGAGACCCAGTACTTC.

The V gene is TRBV12-3 or TRBV12-4, the J gene TRBJ1-1; 8 positions match TRBD1. V gave up 3 bases and J gave up 6 bases; unmatched junction bases: 3. This CDR3 contains 13 residues. The CDR3 region has the DNA TGTGCCAGCAGTTTCGAACAGGGGGCTGAAGCTTTCTTT. The encoded protein is CASSFEQGAEAFF.

This chain connects TRBV5-1 to TRBJ2-3, with D hard to call. Germline CDR1 is SGHRS and CDR2 is YFSETQ. CDR3 length: 15 residues. The ends were cut back, 5 bases at V and 0 bases at J, with 13 bases in the middle. The CDR3 bases are TGCGCCAGCAGGAGGCAGTCCCCTAGCACAGATACGCAGTATTTT. This codes for CASRRQSPSTDTQYF.

CDR3 nucleotides: TGTGCCAGCAGCTTAGGTTCACAAAACACTGAAGCTTTCTTT. It is translated as CASSLGSQNTEAFF. J is TRBJ1-1 and V is TRBV11-2; D remains ambiguous. This CDR3 has 14 amino acids. Trimming removed 1 base at V and 2 bases at J, with 8 bases between. From germline, CDR1 is SGHAT and CDR2 FQNNGV.

The V gene is TRBV9, the J gene TRBJ1-2; TRBD1 matches at 9 bases. J gave up 2 bases and V 4 bases, and 6 bases lay outside the gene matches. The germline CDR1 and CDR2 sequences are SGDLS and YYNGEE. The CDR3 totals 15 residues. CDR3 in amino acids: CASSPQTGGNYGYTF. The CDR3, as DNA: TGTGCCAGCAGCCCCCAGACAGGGGGAAACTATGGCTACACCTTC.

The chain has TRBV10-3 and TRBJ1-2; D uncertain. Per the germline V gene, CDR1 is ENHRY and CDR2 is SYGVKD. V shed 5 bases and J shed 4 bases, with 17 bases lying between them. CDR3 length: 15 residues. CDR3: CAISTGIGSFYGYTF. The CDR3 coding sequence is TGTGCCATCAGTACGGGGATCGGGTCCTTCTATGGCTACACCTTC.